This TCR beta chain comes out of a study of neurological immune-mediated disorders. As to time point: longitudinal time-point 3. Template-switch 5'RACE cDNA synthesis added a 10-nucleotide unique molecular identifier. MiXCR was run by TCRdb on the 5' RACE reads, yielding one entry per CDR3 protein. The data show about 49,000 distinct CDR3 sequences, with roughly 7.7% seen just once and roughly 2% held by the top ten. This clonotype was recorded many times. Its antigen is undetermined. General study results and limits: The greatest degree of TCR clonal expansion was observed in HTLV-1-associated myelopathy, with the lowest in multiple sclerosis, below that of healthy controls.

The length of the CDR3 is 17 residues. Trimming removed 3 bases from V and 0 bases from J, with 12 bases in between. The germline V gene encodes CDR1 SEHNR and CDR2 FQNEAQ (reference sequence). Sequenced input: PBMCs. The receptor's source is a woman in her thirties or forties in good health. The chain has TRBV7-9 and TRBJ1-6; no clear D. CDR3 bases: TGTGCCAGCAGCTTGGGATTTACTGTCTCCTATAATTCACCCCTCCACTTT. Translating gives CASSLGFTVSYNSPLHF.